These 16 T cell receptor beta chains were sequenced from one sample in a study of T cells in Graves' hyperthyroidism and ophthalmopathy. TCR beta CDR3 regions were amplified from RNA. HTBI primers drove first-round RT-PCR of the TCR CDR3. One entry per CDR3 protein results from TCRdb running MiXCR on the multiplex PCR reads. The sample lists hundreds of thousands of distinct CDR3 sequences, approximately 14% occurring once. The sample taken for sequencing was blood. The source of these receptors is a woman aged 30 to 39 with Graves' hyperthyroidism.

The CDR3 sequence is CATRDSYNEQFF. CDR3 nucleotide sequence: TGTGCCACCAGGGACAGCTACAATGAGCAGTTCTTC. This chain links TRBV24-1 with TRBJ2-1; TRBD1 might be the D (6 bases). Trimming pared 7 bases from V and 3 bases from J, leaving 6 bases between. CDR3 length equals 12 residues. The germline V gene has CDR1 KGHDR and CDR2 SFDVKD.

This clonotype was counted at least ten times. V and J are TRBV12-3 or TRBV12-4 and TRBJ1-2; D may be TRBD1 (5 bases). CDR3 length: 14 residues. V was clipped by 5 bases and J by 8 bases, with 18 bases between them. The CDR3 coding sequence is TGTGCCAGCAGTCAGGGAGCCCCCCCGGCCGGCTACACCTTC. This sequence encodes CASSQGAPPAGYTF.

This clonotype appeared many times. The chain has TRBV7-2 and TRBJ2-3, with TRBD2 as a possible D gene (6 bases). The CDR3 runs to 17 residues. The V end lost 3 bases, the J end lost 4 bases, and 20 bases lay between the germline ends. Germline assignment: CDR1 SGHTA and CDR2 FQGNSA. DNA of the CDR3: TGTGCCAGCAGCTTCAATTCGATCCCAGGGAGGTCAGATACGCAGTATTTT. Its translation: CASSFNSIPGRSDTQYF.

This clonotype has a count of ten or more. The chain uses TRBV12-3 or TRBV12-4 and TRBJ1-1; D uncertain. Trimming removed 6 bases from V and 0 bases from J, with 17 bases in between. This CDR3 region has 16 residues. In DNA, the CDR3 is TGTGCCAGCAGATTCTCTAGGCTCGGGGTGAACACTGAAGCTTTCTTT. It is translated as CASRFSRLGVNTEAFF.

The rearrangement uses TRBV6-2 or TRBV6-3 and TRBJ2-5; D unresolved. V dropped 8 bases and J dropped 4 bases, with 8 bases sitting between them. The CDR3 sequence is 11 residues long. CDR1 is MNHEY and CDR2 is SVGEGT in the germline V gene. In DNA, the CDR3 is TGTGCCAGCCCCTCTTTAGAGACCCAGTACTTC. This sequence encodes CASPSLETQYF.

This clonotype was picked up many times. This sequence joins TRBV10-3 and TRBJ1-1; D gene unclear. CDR1 ENHRY and CDR2 SYGVKD come from the germline V gene. Trimming cost V 2 bases and J 1 base, with 5 bases left between them. The CDR3 consists of 13 residues. The CDR3 bases are TGTGCCATCAGTGAGGACACGAACACTGAAGCTTTCTTT. This gives the protein CAISEDTNTEAFF.

The chain joins TRBV20-1 to TRBJ1-1, with 7 bases that match TRBD1. There are 12 residues in the CDR3. Germline assignment: CDR1 DFQATT and CDR2 SNEGSKA (reference sequence). Germline trimming cut 4 bases from V and 4 bases from J; bases unmatched to any gene: 3. The DNA for the CDR3 is TGCAGTGCTACCGACAGGGCCACTGAAGCTTTCTTT. Translating it yields CSATDRATEAFF.

The V call is TRBV19, the J call TRBJ2-1, with 10 bases fitting TRBD2. The CDR3 runs to 15 residues. CDR1 LNHDA and CDR2 SQIVND come from the germline V gene (reference sequence). The V segment lost 2 bases and the J segment 9 bases; nucleotides outside the gene matches: 7. CDR3 in DNA: TGTGCCAGTAGTATAAGTCTAGCGGGAGTTCCTGAGCAGTTCTTC. Encoded protein: CASSISLAGVPEQFF.

A note on this clonotype: A single base separates this from a much larger clone, so it may be a read error. V gene TRBV12-3 or TRBV12-4 combines with J gene TRBJ1-4; 7 nucleotides match TRBD1. V dropped 8 bases and J dropped 3; count of bases not matched to a gene: 6. The CDR3 has 14 amino acids. This chain's CDR3 is CASAQGNANEKLFF. As DNA, the CDR3 is TGTGCCAGCGCACAGGGGAACGCTAATGAAAAACTGTTTTTT.

This clonotype was recorded at least ten times. This chain links TRBV5-1 with TRBJ1-1, with 8 nucleotides matching TRBD1. CDR1 is SGHRS and CDR2 is YFSETQ in the germline V gene. This CDR3 has 14 amino acids. The V segment lost 7 bases and the J segment 1 base; nucleotides outside the gene matches: 6. Here the CDR3 reads CASGQGGKNTEAFF. For the CDR3, the DNA is TGCGCCAGCGGACAGGGAGGCAAGAACACTGAAGCTTTCTTT.

Ten or more counts support this clonotype. The genes are TRBV7-2 and TRBJ2-1; 8 nucleotides line up with TRBD2. The junction had 6 bases not matched to a gene; V was cut back by 1 base and J by 7 bases. Per the germline V gene, CDR1 is SGHTA and CDR2 is FQGNSA. The CDR3 contains 15 residues. CDR3 in amino acids: CASSLELAVGNEQFF. As DNA, the CDR3 is TGTGCCAGCAGCTTAGAACTAGCGGTGGGGAATGAGCAGTTCTTC.

Comment on this clonotype: One junction end disagrees with the germline gene, perhaps due to a read error. V gene TRBV6-2 or TRBV6-3 combines with J gene TRBJ2-1; 12 nucleotides match TRBD1. Germline V gene data show CDR1 as MNHEY and CDR2 as SVGEGT. The CDR3 consists of 13 residues. The CDR3 spells CASGGQGAGEQIF. The CDR3 DNA reads TGTGCCAGCGGGGGACAGGGGGCAGGTGAGCAGATCTTC.

This clonotype was detected many times. This chain connects TRBV20-1 to TRBJ1-5; TRBD1 might be the D (5 bases). This CDR3 is built from 13 residues. Germline values: CDR1 DFQATT, CDR2 SNEGSKA (reference sequence). V lost 3 bases to trimming and J lost 8 bases, with 14 bases between them. Here the CDR3 DNA reads TGCAGTGCTAGCCGGGACTTAGAGAAGCCCCAGCATTTT. It codes for CSASRDLEKPQHF.

The V and J genes are TRBV3-1 and TRBJ2-7; possibly TRBD2 for D (5 bases). With 5 bases removed from V and 3 bases from J, the gap between germline ends came to 11 bases. From germline, CDR1 is LGHDT and CDR2 YNNKEL (reference sequence). There are 13 residues in the CDR3. The CDR3 sequence is CASSVGRGYEQYF. CDR3 nucleotides: TGTGCCAGCAGCGTCGGCCGGGGCTACGAGCAGTACTTC.

V usage is TRBV6-1 and J usage is TRBJ2-1; possible D gene TRBD1, 6 bases. The V gene lost 8 bases and the J gene lost 6 bases, with 23 bases spanning the gap. The CDR3 totals 16 residues. The germline V gene encodes CDR1 MNHNS and CDR2 SASEGT. The CDR3 nucleotides are TGTGCCAGCCCGGCCCCCGAGGGGGAGTATTTCAATGAGCAGTTCTTC. Amino acid sequence: CASPAPEGEYFNEQFF.

In the case of this clonotype: This may come from a read error, since a much larger clone is one base off. The conserved phenylalanine or tryptophan is not found at the CDR3 terminus, so this likely reflects a read error. J is TRBJ2-1 and V is TRBV28; D may correspond to TRBD1 or TRBD2 (5 bases each). Trimming shortened V by 1 base and J by 3 bases, and 13 bases separated the two germline ends. CDR1 MDHEN and CDR2 SYDVKM come from the germline V gene. This CDR3 has 16 amino acids. DNA for the CDR3: TGTGCCAGCAGTTTATACGGGACGAGGGGCTACAATGAGCAGTTCTCC. This codes for CASSLYGTRGYNEQFS.